Below, 23 T cell receptor beta chains from the same sample are listed, as sequenced in a study of Ad26.COV2.S vaccination and SARS-CoV-2 variants. The treatment is: approximately 18 received Ad26.COV2.S at low or high dose, single or two shots; several received placebo; per-sample allocation not given. Sampling was performed 63 days after the first vaccine or placebo injection. Sequencing was performed with immunoSEQ multiplex PCR; in TCRdb, only in-frame clones are kept and a portion is missing. The sample comprises 300,000 to 500,000 clones, approximately 91% of which are singletons, and 3.5% rests with the top ten. The specimen comprised peripheral blood, sampled in a trial of Ad26.COV2.S vaccine versus placebo. These receptors were collected from a person aged 18-65 years who received the Ad26.COV2.S COVID-19 vaccine or a placebo.

CDR3 DNA: TGCAGTGCTAGTTCCCACCTCAATGAGCAGTTCTTC. This sequence encodes CSASSHLNEQFF. J is TRBJ2-1 and V is TRBV20-1; the D is unclear. This CDR3 has 12 residues. Per germline, CDR1 DFQATT and CDR2 SNEGSKA (reference sequence). V was clipped by 3 bases and J by 6 bases, with 9 bases between them.

The chain joins TRBV6-6 to TRBJ1-5, with a possible D match to TRBD1 (5 bases). Trimming shortened V by 6 bases and J by 6 bases, and 12 bases separated the two germline ends. Germline lookup yields CDR1 MNHNY and CDR2 SVGAGI (reference sequence). CDR3 length: 13 residues. The CDR3 bases are TGTGCCAGCAGCCCGGGGCACGGTCAGCCCCAGCATTTT. Translated, it gives CASSPGHGQPQHF.

J is TRBJ2-7 and V is TRBV2; D not resolved. Trimming took off 5 bases at V and 0 bases at J, with 8 bases between the two ends. The germline CDR1 and CDR2 sequences are SNHLY and FYNNEI. This CDR3 is 13 amino acids long. The CDR3 nucleotides are TGTGCCAGCAGTAATAGGAACTCCTACGAGCAGTACTTC. Amino acid sequence: CASSNRNSYEQYF.

This clone was picked up one time. The CDR3 coding sequence is TGTGCCAGCAGCTTAGGTAATAACTATGGCTACACCTTC. Protein product: CASSLGNNYGYTF. The chain uses TRBV13 and TRBJ1-2; D is undetermined. In germline, CDR1 is PRHDT, CDR2 FYEKMQ (reference sequence). V gave up 0 bases and J gave up 1 base, with 3 bases separating them. The CDR3 runs to 13 residues. The full variable domain, completed using reference TRBV13 and TRBJ1-2, is AAGVIQSPRHLIKEKRETATLKCYPIPRHDTVYWYQQGPGQDPQFLISFYEKMQSDKGSIPDRFSAQQFSDYHSELNMSSLELGDSALYFCASSLGNNYGYTFGSGTRLTVV.

This clone was seen just once. CDR3 sequence: CASSPTGLNSPLHF. The CDR3 nucleotides are TGCGCCAGCAGCCCGACAGGCCTAAATTCACCCCTCCACTTT. This chain links TRBV4-1 with TRBJ1-6; D perhaps matches TRBD1 (6 bases). The CDR3 is 14 amino acids. The V end lost 4 bases, the J end lost 7 bases, and 11 bases lay between the germline ends. Per germline, CDR1 MGHRA and CDR2 YSYEKL.

The chain has TRBV6-5 and TRBJ2-3; D uncertain. Germline V gene data show CDR1 as MNHEY and CDR2 as SVGAGI. Trimming took off 6 bases at V and 2 bases at J, with 9 bases between the two ends. The CDR3 spans 13 residues. The CDR3 region has the DNA TGTGCCAGCAGCCCACCCTACACAGATACGCAGTATTTT. This encodes CASSPPYTDTQYF.

The J gene is TRBJ2-5, the V gene TRBV7-2; TRBD2 aligns across 8 bases. From germline, CDR1 is SGHTA and CDR2 FQGNSA. V trimming: 5 bases; J trimming: 7 bases; junction bases outside the gene matches: 12. The CDR3 runs 15 residues. In DNA, the CDR3 is TGTGCCAGCAGCCACAAGCGGGGGAATCTTGGGACCCAGTACTTC. Its protein is CASSHKRGNLGTQYF.

This clone was detected only once. V gene TRBV5-1 combines with J gene TRBJ2-2; D not resolved. Germline values: CDR1 SGHRS, CDR2 YFSETQ. Trimming pared 1 base from V and 1 base from J, leaving 17 bases between. The CDR3 is made up of 18 amino acids. As DNA, the CDR3 is TGCGCCAGCAGCTTGACAGTGACTCTCAAATTGAACACCGGGGAGCTGTTTTTT. This gives the protein CASSLTVTLKLNTGELFF.

This CDR3 reads CASSIPSGGNQPQHF. CDR3 coding DNA: TGTGCCAGTAGTATACCGTCAGGGGGCAATCAGCCCCAGCATTTT. The chain couples TRBV19 to TRBJ1-5, with D perhaps TRBD1 (6 bases). Germline loops: CDR1 LNHDA, CDR2 SQIVND (reference sequence). V was cut by 2 bases and J by 2 bases, with 10 bases left in between. The CDR3 is 15 amino acids.

This rearrangement joins TRBV5-1 to TRBJ1-4; possible D gene TRBD1, 5 bases. Germline-derived CDR1 and CDR2 are SGHRS and YFSETQ. The CDR3 spans 16 residues. Trimming removed 4 bases from V and 2 bases from J, with 15 bases in between. The CDR3 loop is CASSRQGVVTNEKLFF. DNA of the CDR3: TGCGCCAGCAGCCGGCAGGGAGTGGTGACTAATGAAAAACTGTTTTTT. The full variable domain, completed using reference TRBV5-1 and TRBJ1-4, is KAGVTQTPRYLIKTRGQQVTLSCSPISGHRSVSWYQQTPGQGLQFLFEYFSETQRNKGNFPGRFSGRQFSNSRSEMNVSTLELGDSALYLCASSRQGVVTNEKLFFGSGTQLSVL.

The genes are TRBV14 and TRBJ1-2; a weak D match, TRBD1 (6 bases). The V end lost 4 bases, the J end lost 4 bases, and 10 bases lay between the germline ends. This CDR3 comprises 13 residues. Germline loops: CDR1 SGHDN, CDR2 FVKESK. The CDR3 region has the DNA TGTGCCAGCAGCCCAGGGGTGGGCTATGGCTACACCTTC. This sequence encodes CASSPGVGYGYTF.

The chain joins TRBV5-1 to TRBJ1-1; 7 bases line up with TRBD1. Germline values: CDR1 SGHRS, CDR2 YFSETQ. This CDR3 spans 17 amino acids. The ends lost 0 bases at V and 0 bases at J; junction bases unmatched: 8. Here the CDR3 reads CASSLAEGGSLNTEAFF. DNA of the CDR3: TGCGCCAGCAGCTTGGCCGAAGGGGGCTCTTTGAACACTGAAGCTTTCTTT.

The chain recombines TRBV7-9 with TRBJ1-2; tentatively, D is TRBD1 (5 bases). V dropped 2 bases and J dropped 7 bases, with 23 bases sitting between them. Germline V gene data show CDR1 as SEHNR and CDR2 as FQNEAQ (reference sequence). The CDR3 sequence is 17 residues long. In nucleotides, the CDR3 is TGTGCCAGCAGCTTATCGTCCTGGGCCCGGGGGGACCCTGGCTACACCTTC. This translates into CASSLSSWARGDPGYTF.

The V and J genes are TRBV5-5 and TRBJ1-1; D is uncertain. CDR1 is SGHKS, CDR2 YYEKEE, per germline (reference sequence). This CDR3 contains 15 residues. Trimming shortened V by 3 bases and J by 4 bases, and 16 bases separated the two germline ends. This CDR3 is CASSSVLEGPTEAFF. CDR3 DNA: TGTGCCAGCAGCTCGGTTTTAGAAGGGCCCACTGAAGCTTTCTTT.

In DNA, the CDR3 is TGTGCCAGCTCACCAAAAGCGACAGGCCGCTACGGCTACACCTTC. Amino acids: CASSPKATGRYGYTF. The V call is TRBV18, the J call TRBJ1-2, with D possibly being TRBD1 (6 bases). The germline V and J ends were trimmed by 2 bases and 8 bases, with 18 bases remaining between them. CDR1 KGHSH and CDR2 LQKENI come from the germline V gene. This CDR3 region has 15 residues.

The rearrangement joins TRBV2 to TRBJ2-5; a weak D match, TRBD1 (7 bases). In germline, CDR1 is SNHLY, CDR2 FYNNEI. Trimming took off 7 bases at V and 5 bases at J, with 23 bases between the two ends. This CDR3 comprises 16 residues. The DNA of the CDR3 is TGTGCCAGCACCTACGGAACGGAGGGGGCCATGGAGACCCAGTACTTC. Translated: CASTYGTEGAMETQYF.

CDR3: CATANFRGAEAFF. CDR3 DNA: TGTGCCACCGCGAACTTTAGGGGGGCTGAAGCTTTCTTT. The chain recombines TRBV15 with TRBJ1-1, with D possibly matching TRBD1 (6 bases). Germline V lookup: CDR1 LNHNV, CDR2 YYDKDF (reference sequence). This CDR3 has 13 residues. The germline V and J ends were trimmed by 8 bases and 6 bases, with 16 bases remaining between them.

The J gene is TRBJ1-1, the V gene TRBV5-6; no firm D call. The CDR3 length is 13 residues. Germline lookup yields CDR1 SGHDT and CDR2 YYEEEE. V was trimmed by 4 bases and J by 1 base, leaving 8 bases between them. The CDR3, as DNA: TGTGCCAGCAGCCTGGGCGCGAACACTGAAGCTTTCTTT. This sequence encodes CASSLGANTEAFF.

Concerning this clone itself: The sample has other DNA sequences that encode this CDR3 too. This chain joins TRBV5-1 and TRBJ1-1, with 7 bases matching TRBD1. The CDR3 sequence is 13 residues long. The V and J ends lost 0 bases and 6 bases, in that order; junction bases with no gene match: 2. The germline gives CDR1 SGHRS, CDR2 YFSETQ. CDR3 DNA sequence: TGCGCCAGCAGCTTGGGACAGGGCTCTGAAGCTTTCTTT. It encodes CASSLGQGSEAFF.

The genes are TRBV6-4 and TRBJ1-2; 7 bases are a match to TRBD1. The CDR3 totals 17 residues. V trimming: 2 bases; J trimming: 4 bases; junction bases outside the gene matches: 13. Per the germline V gene, CDR1 is MRHNA and CDR2 is SNTAGT. The CDR3 reads CASSDDSVQGKGYGYTF. CDR3 sequence (DNA): TGTGCCAGCAGTGACGACTCGGTACAGGGGAAGGGCTATGGCTACACCTTC.

This clone was detected only once. The chain combines TRBV29-1 with TRBJ1-1, with D tentatively TRBD1 (5 bases). Germline V CDR1 and CDR2: SQVTM, ANQGSEA. V was shortened by 3 bases and J by 0 bases, with 17 bases between the two germline ends. The CDR3 has 16 amino acids. CDR3: CSVEGQRRGMNTEAFF. Written as DNA, the CDR3 is TGCAGCGTTGAGGGGCAGAGGAGGGGTATGAACACTGAAGCTTTCTTT.

This clone has only one observation. The chain couples TRBV7-9 to TRBJ1-3; a possible D gene is TRBD1 (5 bases). There are 14 residues in the CDR3. The ends were cut back, 6 bases at V and 2 bases at J, with 11 bases in the middle. Per the germline V gene, CDR1 is SEHNR and CDR2 is FQNEAQ (reference sequence). As DNA, the CDR3 is TGTGCCAGCAGTCGGGGGGACCCTGGAAACACCATATATTTT. It yields the protein CASSRGDPGNTIYF.

The chain has TRBV10-3 and TRBJ1-1, with 8 nucleotides matching TRBD1. CDR3 size: 18 residues. The germline CDR1 and CDR2 sequences are ENHRY and SYGVKD. V lost 4 bases and J lost 3; bases outside the gene matches: 16. The CDR3 is CAISGRGGTGSTDTEAFF. The CDR3 coding sequence is TGTGCCATCAGTGGACGAGGCGGGACAGGTTCCACAGACACTGAAGCTTTCTTT.